The 11 T cell receptor beta chains below come from one sample, sequenced in a study of T cell clonality in common variable immunodeficiency. The study's findings and limits: In common variable immunodeficiency, TCR beta chains reportedly carried fewer deletions and N-nucleotide insertions.

Their cognate antigens are unknown. Data came from immunoSEQ multiplex PCR; TCRdb stores just in-frame clones and leaves some out. The profile covers some 34,000 clones, none occurring a single time. Sequencing input: peripheral blood mononuclear cells. These receptors all come from a human donor with common variable immunodeficiency.

On this clone itself: Read sequence stops 3 residues before the CDR3 end, and the germline J gene provides the missing end. The chain recombines TRBV11-2 with TRBJ1-2; the D gene is possibly TRBD1 (5 bases). This CDR3 has 15 residues. Germline V gene data show CDR1 as SGHAT and CDR2 as FQNNGV. V was trimmed by 3 bases and J by 0 bases, leaving 11 bases between them. The DNA read from the CDR3 is TGTGCCAGCAGCTTGGGGGGAGAAGCTAACTATGGC. This sequence encodes CASSLGGEANYG. The whole CDR3 sequence is CASSLGGEANYGYTF. The whole variable domain, remainder taken from reference TRBV11-2 and TRBJ1-2, is EAGVAQSPRYKIIEKRQSVAFWCNPISGHATLYWYQQILGQGPKLLIQFQNNGVVDDSQLPKDRFSAERLKGVDSTLKIQPAKLEDSAVYLCASSLGGEANYGYTFGSGTRLTVV.

This clone came up a few times. The read ends 3 residues before the CDR3 terminus; that terminus is restored from the germline J gene. The rearrangement links TRBV7-2 to TRBJ2-7; weak D call: TRBD2 (6 bases). The CDR3 consists of 14 residues. Trimming stripped 1 base from V and 2 bases from J, with 9 bases between. CDR1 and CDR2 from the germline V gene are SGHTA and FQGNSA. The sequenced part of the CDR3 DNA is TGTGCCAGCAGCTTAGGGAGCGGGCCCTACGAG. It encodes CASSLGSGPYE. The entire CDR3 reads CASSLGSGPYEQYF.

This clone was found many times. One end of the junction does not line up with germline, which may come from a read error. The CDR3 end is not reached by the read, which stops 3 residues before it; the germline J gene fills it in. This chain uses TRBV2 with TRBJ2-3, with D maybe TRBD1 (5 bases). CDR3 size: 13 residues. Germline CDR1 reads SNHLY; CDR2 reads FYNNEI. The CDR3 DNA, read in part, is TGTGCCAGAAGTGAAAGGGGCGGTTATACG. Protein sequence: CARSERGGYT. The entire CDR3 protein reads CARSERGGYTQYF.

In regard to this clone: The read is 3 residues too short to cover the CDR3 end, so that end is filled in from the germline J gene. The gene calls are TRBV5-1 and TRBJ1-5; D is perhaps TRBD1 (6 bases). CDR3 size: 16 residues. Deletions cut 0 bases from V and 6 bases from J, with 16 bases between. Germline loops: CDR1 SGHRS, CDR2 YFSETQ. CDR3 DNA, as far as it was read: TGCGCCAGCAGCTTGGGCGGAGGGGGGGATTCTCAGCCC. Its translation is CASSLGGGGDSQP. The full CDR3 is CASSLGGGGDSQPQHF.

This clone came up many times. The missing CDR3 end, 3 residues past where the read stops, is filled in from the germline J gene. The chain is built from TRBV18 and TRBJ2-7, with 10 bases identical to TRBD2. The V gene end was trimmed by 6 bases and the J gene end by 2 bases; junction bases not matched to a gene: 13. This CDR3 has 17 residues. Germline CDR1 reads KGHSH; CDR2 reads LQKENI. CDR3 DNA, as far as it was read: TGTGCCAGCTCCCAGATCCCTAGCGGGAGAGCGACCTACGAG. Translated, it gives CASSQIPSGRATYE. The entire CDR3 sequence reads CASSQIPSGRATYEQYF.

This clone came up many times. The DNA ends 3 residues before the CDR3 does, and the rest of the CDR3 is filled in from the germline J gene. The V call is TRBV5-1, the J call TRBJ1-1; 7 bases are a match to TRBD1. This CDR3 is 14 amino acids long. V was pared by 8 bases and J by 0 bases, with 7 bases of the junction left unmatched. Germline V lookup: CDR1 SGHRS, CDR2 YFSETQ. Partial CDR3 DNA: TGCGCCAGTAAATCGACAGGGTTGAACACTGAA. Translation gives CASKSTGLNTE. The whole CDR3 sequence is CASKSTGLNTEAFF. Filled out from reference TRBV5-1 and TRBJ1-1, the complete variable domain reads KAGVTQTPRYLIKTRGQQVTLSCSPISGHRSVSWYQQTPGQGLQFLFEYFSETQRNKGNFPGRFSGRQFSNSRSEMNVSTLELGDSALYLCASKSTGLNTEAFFGQGTRLTVV.

A word on this clone: With the read ending 3 residues before the CDR3 end, the germline J gene is used to fill in that end. This chain joins TRBV20-1 and TRBJ2-3, with 10 bases lining up with TRBD2. J was trimmed by 1 base and V by 5 bases; bases with no gene match: 0. The germline gives CDR1 DFQATT, CDR2 SNEGSKA (reference sequence). This CDR3 is built from 13 residues. CDR3: CSAGTSGTDTQYF. CDR3 bases read: TGCAGTGCTGGGACTAGCGGCACAGATACG.

This clone was seen a few times. The CDR3 end lies 3 residues beyond the end of the read and is filled in from the germline J gene. This chain joins TRBV7-3 and TRBJ2-5, with TRBD2 as a possible D gene (6 bases). Germline CDR1 and CDR2: SGHTA and FQGTGA. V lost 5 bases and J 4 bases, leaving 14 bases between the germline ends. This CDR3 contains 14 residues. The CDR3 sequence: CASSPDFGGETQYF. Incomplete CDR3 DNA: TGTGCCAGCAGCCCCGACTTCGGGGGAGAGACC.

This clone has just a few counts. With the read ending 3 residues before the CDR3 end, the germline J gene is used to fill in that end. The chain employs TRBV19 and TRBJ2-1, with 8 bases matching TRBD2. The CDR3 extends over 15 amino acids. Germline lookup yields CDR1 LNHDA and CDR2 SQIVND (reference sequence). V shed 2 bases and J 9 bases; nucleotides not matched to a gene: 9. CDR3 region: CASSIFAGGIVEQFF. The sequenced CDR3 bases are TGTGCCAGTAGTATATTTGCGGGAGGCATAGTTGAG.

This clone was seen many times. The read finishes 3 residues shy of the CDR3 end, and the germline J gene is used to complete it. The chain couples TRBV7-3 to TRBJ2-4, with 7 positions matching TRBD2. CDR3 length: 13 residues. CDR1 SGHTA and CDR2 FQGTGA come from the germline V gene. V was clipped by 2 bases and J by 9 bases; unmatched bases: 4. Here the CDR3 reads CASSLQGGSIQYF. CDR3 DNA (partial): TGTGCCAGCAGCTTACAGGGAGGGAGCATT.

The table lists this clone with many counts. The CDR3 extends 3 residues past the end of the read, so its final part is completed from the germline J gene. The chain has TRBV7-2 and TRBJ2-5; 9 bases map to TRBD2. The CDR3 covers 14 residues. Germline V CDR1 and CDR2: SGHTA, FQGNSA. V trimming: 4 bases; J trimming: 4 bases; junction bases outside the gene matches: 4. CDR3 residues: CASSYSGSSETQYF. The part of the CDR3 DNA that was read is TGTGCCAGCAGCTATAGCGGGAGTTCAGAGACC.